The 29 T cell receptor beta chains below were found in one sample sequenced in a study of glioma-infiltrating T cells. Using RNA template, CDR3s of TCR alpha and beta were amplified with iRepertoire arm-PCR. TCRdb re-called the multiplex PCR reads through MiXCR, storing one row per CDR3 protein. The sample has some 190,000 distinct CDR3 sequences, more than 30% seen once. Material for sequencing was glioma tissue, nonneoplastic brain tissue, or PBMCs (not recorded which). The receptors here all came from a human donor with low-grade glioma or glioblastoma, undergoing nonglioma brain surgery, or in good health (not recorded which).

This clonotype was seen repeatedly, ten times or more. The chain joins TRBV7-2 to TRBJ2-5; a weak D match, TRBD2 (6 bases). The ends were cut back, 4 bases at V and 2 bases at J, with 14 bases in the middle. Germline V gene lookup returns CDR1 SGHTA and CDR2 FQGNSA. The CDR3 covers 15 residues. CDR3 DNA sequence: TGTGCCAGCAGCTCTTTCCTTAGCGGTCAAGAGACCCAGTACTTC. Protein sequence: CASSSFLSGQETQYF.

This clonotype was observed a few times. The rearrangement links TRBV3-1 to TRBJ2-1; D perhaps matches TRBD2 (6 bases). The CDR3 is made up of 16 amino acids. With 4 bases removed from V and 5 bases from J, the gap between germline ends came to 18 bases. CDR1 and CDR2 from the germline V gene are LGHDT and YNNKEL (reference sequence). CDR3 coding DNA: TGTGCCAGCAGCCCGCCGACTAGACGCCACGACAATGAGCAGTTCTTC. Its translation: CASSPPTRRHDNEQFF.

This clonotype occurred many times. The V gene is TRBV6-2 or TRBV6-3, the J gene TRBJ2-3, with 13 bases aligning to TRBD2. Germline loops: CDR1 MNHEY, CDR2 SVGEGT. Germline trimming cut 6 bases from V and 2 bases from J; bases unmatched to any gene: 8. This CDR3 has 17 amino acids. The CDR3 reads CASRNGLAGAITDTQYF. For the CDR3, the DNA is TGTGCCAGCAGGAACGGACTAGCGGGAGCCATCACAGATACGCAGTATTTT.

The chain carries TRBV18 and TRBJ2-5, with 8 bases matching TRBD2. Germline assignment: CDR1 KGHSH and CDR2 LQKENI. This CDR3 spans 17 amino acids. V lost 2 bases to trimming and J lost 5 bases; unmatched junction nucleotides: 13. The CDR3: CASSPNMARLAQETQYF. The CDR3 DNA reads as TGTGCCAGCTCACCAAACATGGCGAGACTAGCGCAGGAGACCCAGTACTTC.

This clonotype came up many times. The V call is TRBV12-3 or TRBV12-4, the J call TRBJ1-5; unclear D gene. This CDR3 spans 15 amino acids. The V end lost 6 bases, the J end lost 0 bases, and 12 bases lay between the germline ends. The CDR3 here is CASRMTDVSNQPQHF. The CDR3 nucleotides are TGTGCCAGCAGAATGACGGACGTTAGCAATCAGCCCCAGCATTTT.

This clonotype was seen at least ten times. The chain recombines TRBV6-1 with TRBJ1-5, with D maybe TRBD1 (6 bases). Trimming removed 8 bases from V and 4 bases from J, with 15 bases in between. Germline lookup yields CDR1 MNHNS and CDR2 SASEGT. This CDR3 contains 14 residues. CDR3 region: CASGSRGANQPQHF. In DNA, the CDR3 is TGTGCCAGCGGGAGCAGGGGTGCTAATCAGCCCCAGCATTTT.

This clonotype showed up many times. This rearrangement joins TRBV19 to TRBJ1-5, with TRBD1 matching over 8 bases. The CDR3 extends over 15 amino acids. The V gene's germline CDR1 is LNHDA and CDR2 SQIVND (reference sequence). Trimming took 5 bases from V and 2 from J; bases not matched to a gene: 5. The CDR3 region has the DNA TGTGCCAGTAGTGTTCAGGGGGCCGGCAATCAGCCCCAGCATTTT. Residues: CASSVQGAGNQPQHF.

Points on this clonotype: Relative to the germline gene, one junction end is altered; a read error may explain this. The CDR3 region has the DNA TGTGCCAGCGGTGATCAGAGCTACAAGCAGTACTTC. This encodes CASGDQSYKQYF. The rearrangement links TRBV7-9 to TRBJ2-7; D is unresolved. Germline CDR1 and CDR2: SEHNR and FQNEAQ (reference sequence). The CDR3 runs 12 residues.

Worth noting for this clonotype: A much larger clone differs by one base, so this may be a read error. The J gene is TRBJ1-1, the V gene TRBV12-3 or TRBV12-4; TRBD1 aligns across 10 bases. This CDR3 is built from 15 residues. The CDR3 region is CASSPGQGPNNEAFF. CDR3 in DNA: TGTGCCAGCAGTCCGGGACAGGGGCCTAACAATGAAGCTTTCTTT.

In this sample, this clonotype turned up many times. The rearrangement joins TRBV10-3 to TRBJ2-7; 7 bases agree with TRBD2. Germline CDR1 is ENHRY and CDR2 is SYGVKD. The CDR3 loop spans 13 amino acids. V was pared by 5 bases and J by 0 bases, with 1 base of the junction left unmatched. CDR3 region: CAISQRDSYEQYF. The DNA of the CDR3 is TGTGCCATCAGTCAGCGGGACTCCTACGAGCAGTACTTC.

Details on this clonotype: A much larger clonotype is one base distant, so this may be a read error. J is TRBJ2-1 and V is TRBV15; the D is unclear. Trimming took off 3 bases at V and 5 bases at J, with 8 bases between the two ends. Looked up from germline, CDR1 is LNHNV and CDR2 is YYDKDF (reference sequence). The CDR3 is made up of 13 amino acids. The CDR3 DNA sequence: TGTGCCACCAGCAGTGATCGGAACAATGAGCAGTTCTTC. This translates into CATSSDRNNEQFF.

This clonotype has ten or more counts. The J gene is TRBJ2-2, the V gene TRBV20-1, with D possibly being TRBD1 (7 bases). V was shortened by 0 bases and J by 5 bases, with 16 bases between the two germline ends. Germline V lookup: CDR1 DFQATT, CDR2 SNEGSKA (reference sequence). There are 16 residues in the CDR3. The DNA for the CDR3 is TGCAGTGCTAGAGATTGGGGCAGGGGGGAGACCGGGGAGCTGTTTTTT. Translating gives CSARDWGRGETGELFF.

The V and J genes are TRBV6-2 or TRBV6-3 and TRBJ2-2; 7 bases are a match to TRBD2. This CDR3 has 20 residues. From germline, CDR1 is MNHEY and CDR2 SVGEGT. V was pared by 7 bases and J by 0 bases, with 20 bases of the junction left unmatched. The CDR3 reads CASTQQRSAGVPANTGELFF. CDR3 DNA sequence: TGTGCCAGCACCCAACAAAGGTCTGCGGGAGTGCCCGCGAACACCGGGGAGCTGTTTTTT.

This clonotype occurred many times. This chain uses TRBV25-1 with TRBJ1-1; the match to TRBD1 covers 9 bases. Per germline, CDR1 MGHDK and CDR2 SYGVNS. V was clipped by 7 bases and J by 3 bases; unmatched bases: 6. The CDR3 has 14 amino acids. The CDR3 DNA reads TGTGCCAGCACCGGGGGACAGGGAGACACTGAAGCTTTCTTT. Its protein product is CASTGGQGDTEAFF.

The sample holds many counts of this clonotype. The chain employs TRBV6-1 and TRBJ1-5; 11 bases fit TRBD1. CDR1 and CDR2 from the germline V gene are MNHNS and SASEGT. The V segment lost 6 bases and the J segment 4 bases; nucleotides outside the gene matches: 5. The CDR3 is 15 amino acids. As DNA, the CDR3 is TGTGCCAGCAGGACCGGGACAGGGGGTAATCAGCCCCAGCATTTT. Residues: CASRTGTGGNQPQHF.

At least ten counts were recorded for this clonotype. The rearrangement uses TRBV4-1 and TRBJ1-4; D possibly corresponds to TRBD1 (6 bases). In germline, CDR1 is MGHRA, CDR2 YSYEKL. The CDR3 is 15 amino acids. Trimming took off 1 base at V and 6 bases at J, with 12 bases between the two ends. This CDR3 reads CASSQAGVVYEKLFF. CDR3 DNA sequence: TGCGCCAGCAGCCAAGCAGGGGTCGTCTATGAAAAACTGTTTTTT.

This chain joins TRBV6-2 or TRBV6-3 and TRBJ2-7; D is ambiguous. CDR1 MNHEY and CDR2 SVGEGT come from the germline V gene. CDR3 length: 14 amino acids. Trimming pared 4 bases from V and 7 bases from J, leaving 17 bases between. CDR3 sequence: CASSWAEAYNEQYF. The CDR3 region has the DNA TGTGCCAGCAGTTGGGCGGAAGCTTACAATGAGCAGTACTTC.

Turning to this clonotype: This may be a read error: a much more frequent sequence differs by one nucleotide. The chain employs TRBV11-1 and TRBJ2-7; TRBD2 is a possible D gene (6 bases). The germline CDR1 and CDR2 sequences are SGHAT and FQDESV (reference sequence). The V gene lost 5 bases and the J gene lost 3 bases, with 17 bases spanning the gap. This CDR3 is built from 15 residues. CDR3 sequence: CASSPGSGSFYEQYF. The CDR3 nucleotides are TGTGCCAGCAGCCCCGGGAGTGGGAGCTTCTACGAGCAGTACTTC. Based on the CDR3 plus reference TRBV11-1 and TRBJ2-7, the full variable domain is EAEVAQSPRYKITEKSQAVAFWCDPISGHATLYWYRQILGQGPELLVQFQDESVVDDSQLPKDRFSAERLKGVDSTLKIQPAELGDSAMYLCASSPGSGSFYEQYFGPGTRLTVT.

This clonotype was observed many times. The genes are TRBV3-1 and TRBJ2-1; TRBD2 matches at 12 bases. Germline V lookup: CDR1 LGHDT, CDR2 YNNKEL (reference sequence). The CDR3 is 15 residues long. With 5 bases clipped from V and 8 bases from J, the junction kept 7 bases outside the gene matches. In DNA form, the CDR3 reads TGTGCCAGCAGCGCGACTAGCGGGAGTATCTATGAGCAGTTCTTC. It encodes CASSATSGSIYEQFF.

V and J are TRBV5-1 and TRBJ1-2, with D unresolved. The CDR3 contains 15 residues. Trimming cost V 4 bases and J 3 bases, with 16 bases left between them. CDR1 is SGHRS, CDR2 YFSETQ, per germline. CDR3 in amino acids: CASSVSPGGDYGYTF. The CDR3 nucleotides are TGCGCCAGCAGCGTTAGTCCAGGAGGAGACTATGGCTACACCTTC.

Concerning this clonotype itself: With a much larger clone just one base away, this may be a read error. The rearrangement links TRBV29-1 to TRBJ2-3; no reliable D call. CDR3 length: 11 amino acids. V was clipped by 6 bases and J by 2 bases, with 6 bases between them. Germline-derived CDR1 and CDR2 are SQVTM and ANQGSEA. CDR3 region: CSVVATDTQYF. The DNA for the CDR3 is TGCAGCGTGGTTGCCACAGATACGCAGTATTTT.

This clonotype has at least ten counts. The chain links TRBV29-1 to TRBJ1-1, with a weak D call TRBD1 (6 bases). The germline gives CDR1 SQVTM, CDR2 ANQGSEA. Trimming pared 4 bases from V and 4 bases from J, leaving 7 bases between. The CDR3 spans 11 residues. CDR3 sequence reads: CSVVGGTEAFF. The DNA for the CDR3 is TGCAGCGTTGTAGGGGGCACTGAAGCTTTCTTT.

Worth noting for this clonotype: Being one base from a much bigger clone, this may be a read error. The chain combines TRBV7-9 with TRBJ2-4, with D perhaps matching TRBD1 or TRBD2 (5 bases each). Germline assignment: CDR1 SEHNR and CDR2 FQNEAQ (reference sequence). CDR3 length: 14 amino acids. Between the trimmed V and J ends, which lost 2 bases and 5 bases, there was a span of 10 bases. Written as DNA, the CDR3 is TGTGCCAGCAGCTTACCCGGGACCGAAAACATTCAGTACTTC. Its translation: CASSLPGTENIQYF.

This clonotype was seen at least ten times. The chain employs TRBV27 and TRBJ2-3; tentatively, D is TRBD2 (5 bases). CDR3 length: 17 residues. Trimming shortened V by 4 bases and J by 7 bases, and 24 bases separated the two germline ends. Germline V lookup: CDR1 MNHEY, CDR2 SMNVEV (reference sequence). CDR3 region: CASSSLFVSGLPYTQYF. CDR3 DNA sequence: TGTGCCAGCAGTTCCCTCTTCGTCTCTGGACTTCCATATACGCAGTATTTT.

V gene TRBV29-1 combines with J gene TRBJ1-2; D gene uncertain. The length of the CDR3 is 10 residues. Trimming cost V 5 bases and J 1 base, with 2 bases left between them. Germline CDR1 is SQVTM and CDR2 is ANQGSEA. CDR3 protein: CSVFNYGYTF. The CDR3 coding sequence is TGCAGCGTTTTTAACTATGGCTACACCTTC.

The table lists this clonotype with a count of one. A much bigger clone sits one base away, suggesting this may be a read error. The chain has TRBV5-4 and TRBJ2-7, with D hard to call. Germline-derived CDR1 and CDR2 are SGHNT and YYREEE (reference sequence). The CDR3 runs 11 residues. Here the CDR3 reads CSSSKANEQYF. The DNA for the CDR3 is TGTTCCAGCAGCAAGGCTAACGAGCAGTACTTC.

Note on this clonotype: Since a much larger clone is just one base distant, this may be a read error. The rearrangement joins TRBV6-1 to TRBJ2-6, with 8 bases matching TRBD2. Trimming at V came to 7 bases and at J to 5 bases, leaving 10 bases not matched to a gene. Per germline, CDR1 MNHNS and CDR2 SASEGT. The CDR3 runs to 16 residues. The CDR3: CASTKPGGSWANVLTF. The CDR3 nucleotides read TGTGCCAGCACCAAGCCGGGGGGGTCTTGGGCCAACGTCCTGACTTTC.

The rearrangement joins TRBV30 to TRBJ1-2; D uncertain. V was trimmed by 3 bases and J by 7 bases, leaving 9 bases between them. The CDR3 spans 11 residues. Germline V gene sequence: CDR1 GTSNPN, CDR2 SVGIG (reference sequence). CDR3 in amino acids: CAWRPGSGYTF. In DNA form, the CDR3 reads TGTGCCTGGAGACCGGGAAGTGGCTACACCTTC.

This clonotype was seen only a few times. This chain uses TRBV2 with TRBJ2-3, with 7 nucleotides matching TRBD1. J was trimmed by 3 bases and V by 1 base; bases with no gene match: 4. Germline V gene data show CDR1 as SNHLY and CDR2 as FYNNEI. The CDR3 covers 15 residues. Here the CDR3 reads CASSEGSQGTDTQYF. Here the CDR3 DNA reads TGTGCCAGCAGTGAAGGTTCACAGGGGACAGATACGCAGTATTTT.